Below, one T cell receptor beta chain is given with its context. This clonotype turned up a few times. Its specific antigen is unknown. Base qualities are not recorded, but no much larger clone differs from it by a single base. Donors were 30 to 45 systemically healthy Caucasian individuals from Russia aged roughly 6 to 95 years. Approximately 9.7 milliliters of peripheral blood were drawn from each donor into EDTA-treated Vacutainer tubes. Ficoll-Paque density-gradient centrifugation was used to isolate PBMCs, with at least 6.5 million per sample. Total RNA, at least 6 micrograms per sample, was extracted from PBMCs with Trizol reagent. The percentages of naive CD45RAhigh/CD27high T cells were determined by flow cytometry on a PBMC aliquot from every donor. The method behind the library was 5' RACE. The sequencer listed for this sample is Illumina HiSeq 2500. A second PCR of roughly 7 to 11 cycles was performed with a sample-barcoded 5' primer and a J-beta primer mix. A template-switch 5' adaptor carrying 12 random nucleotides introduced a unique molecular identifier onto each TCR beta cDNA molecule. Each sample yielded at least 2.5 million CDR3-containing paired-end reads. The Mint cDNA synthesis kit, primed by a TRBC-specific oligonucleotide, was used to synthesize first-strand cDNA from all RNA. Following uracil-DNA glycosylase treatment, all cDNA underwent a first 18-cycle PCR with the universal primers M1SS and BC2_uni_R. Processing in the source paper ran as follows. For normalization, 1 million high-quality reads were randomly selected from each sample, with every read carrying a distinct molecular identifier. Instead of being binned into consensus sequences, reads with shared molecular identifiers were discarded. MiTCR, run with a Q25 quality threshold and the strictest error-elimination algorithm, handled CDR3 identification, clonotype clustering and error correction. A nonparametric unseen species model with Euler transformation was used to estimate lower-bound total TCR beta diversity. Using fastp at Q25 and MiXCR, TCRdb reprocessed the public reads and kept productive beta chains. Rows with a matching CDR3 protein are joined into one entry that keeps the most common DNA and genes. TCRdb's processing, not the study's, gives the V and J calls here. The sample table holds under 800,000 distinct CDR3 sequences, of which around 40% were seen once. The ten largest clones take up around a fifth of the sample.

The data derive from a study of blood T cells in healthy people across ages (dated by TCRdb to between 2015 and 2016). Looking at the study overall: In model experiments, roughly one uniquely barcoded TCR beta cDNA molecule per two T cells was captured by template switching. Age-related changes in TCR beta repertoire diversity were measured in the study by deep sequencing normalized with unique cDNA molecular identifiers. The donors were divided into four age groups: young (average roughly 15 years), middle-aged (approximately 39), aged (about 60) and long-lived (82). To avoid experimental bias, donors of different ages were distributed randomly across sequencing lanes. The study analyzed two additional independent replicas of 1 million unique cDNA reads from the same blood draw for two donors, one aged 18 to 30 and one aged 80 or older.

What the study reported, not specific to this receptor: The long-lived group showed more naive CD4+ T cells, fewer expanded clones and increased TCR diversity than the aged group, suggesting age selection. Because the CMV infection status of the donors was unknown, age-related changes in expanded clonotypes may potentially have been confounded. Conclusive comparison of naive and antigen-experienced compartments was prevented by the profiling of bulk unsorted PBMCs. A strong correlation was found between observed TCR beta diversity and the percentage of naive T cells measured by flow cytometry. As age increased, observed TCR beta diversity per million T cells dropped in a roughly linear way, and a significant reduction was already evident by age roughly 40. Estimates of total diversity from one million sequenced T cells were regarded as lower bounds and underestimates.

Sequenced sample: blood. The receptor was isolated from a woman aged 55 to 70 in good health.

The CDR3 protein: CASSLTVSYGYTF. The bases read TGCGCCAGCAGCCTAACAGTATCCTATGGCTACACCTTC. Recombination joined TRBV5-1 with TRBJ1-2; the D gene remains uncertain. The CDR3 holds 13 amino acids from the cysteine to the phenylalanine. Only the CDR3 DNA is retained, 39 bases long and in frame from the first base. The CDR1 and CDR2 encoded by the germline V gene are SGHRS and YFSETQ. Between the V and J ends, shortened by 4 bases and 4 bases respectively, the junction contains 11 bases.